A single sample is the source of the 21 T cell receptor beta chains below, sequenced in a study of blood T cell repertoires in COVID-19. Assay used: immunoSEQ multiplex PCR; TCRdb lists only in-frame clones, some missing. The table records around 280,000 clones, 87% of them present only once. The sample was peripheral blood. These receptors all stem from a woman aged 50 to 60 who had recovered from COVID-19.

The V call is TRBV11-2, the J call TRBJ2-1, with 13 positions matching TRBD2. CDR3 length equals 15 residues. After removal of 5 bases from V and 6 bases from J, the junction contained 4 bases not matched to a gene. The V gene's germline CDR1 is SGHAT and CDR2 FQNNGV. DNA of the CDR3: TGTGCCAGCAGCCTTGGGACTAGCGGGATCAATGAGCAGTTCTTC. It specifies CASSLGTSGINEQFF.

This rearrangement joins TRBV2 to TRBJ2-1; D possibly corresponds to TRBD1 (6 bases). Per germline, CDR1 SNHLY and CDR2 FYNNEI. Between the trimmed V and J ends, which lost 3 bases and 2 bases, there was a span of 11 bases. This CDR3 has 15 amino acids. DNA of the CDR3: TGTGCCAGCAGTGATCAGGGGTCCACCTACAATGAGCAGTTCTTC. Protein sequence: CASSDQGSTYNEQFF.

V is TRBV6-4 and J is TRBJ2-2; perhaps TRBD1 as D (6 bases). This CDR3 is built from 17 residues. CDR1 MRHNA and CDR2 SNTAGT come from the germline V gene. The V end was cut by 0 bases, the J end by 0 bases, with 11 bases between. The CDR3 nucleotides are TGTGCCAGCAGTGACTCCCGGGACATCTCGAACACCGGGGAGCTGTTTTTT. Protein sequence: CASSDSRDISNTGELFF.

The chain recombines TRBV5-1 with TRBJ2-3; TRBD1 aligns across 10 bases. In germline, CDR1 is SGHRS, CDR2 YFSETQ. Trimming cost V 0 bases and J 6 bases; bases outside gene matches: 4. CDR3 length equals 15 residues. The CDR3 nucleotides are TGCGCCAGCAGCTTGGTGGGACAGGGGACGGATACGCAGTATTTT. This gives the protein CASSLVGQGTDTQYF.

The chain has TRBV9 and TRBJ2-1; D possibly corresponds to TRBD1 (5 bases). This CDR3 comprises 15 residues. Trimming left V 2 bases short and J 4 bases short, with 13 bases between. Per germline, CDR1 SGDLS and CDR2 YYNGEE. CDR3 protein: CASSVRSGAYNEQFF. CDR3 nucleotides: TGTGCCAGCAGCGTTAGGAGTGGGGCGTACAATGAGCAGTTCTTC.

The CDR3 protein is CASSLEPGVGGYTF. The CDR3, as DNA: TGTGCCAGCAGCTTGGAACCGGGGGTGGGAGGCTACACCTTC. This sequence joins TRBV5-8 and TRBJ1-2, with a tentative D call TRBD1 (5 bases). In germline, CDR1 is SGHTS, CDR2 YDEGEE. The germline V and J ends were trimmed by 0 bases and 8 bases, with 14 bases remaining between them. The CDR3 is made up of 14 amino acids.

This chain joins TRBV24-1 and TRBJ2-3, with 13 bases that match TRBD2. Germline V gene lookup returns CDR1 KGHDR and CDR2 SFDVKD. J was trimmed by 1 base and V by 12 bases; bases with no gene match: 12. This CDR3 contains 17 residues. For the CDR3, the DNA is TGTGCCCCCCATGGGACTAGCGGGATGTCGGGCACAGATACGCAGTATTTT. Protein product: CAPHGTSGMSGTDTQYF.

This CDR3 is CASSLATWRGQETQYF. The CDR3 coding sequence is TGTGCCAGCAGCTTAGCAACTTGGCGGGGGCAAGAGACCCAGTACTTC. The chain links TRBV11-2 to TRBJ2-5; 7 positions match TRBD2. Germline loops: CDR1 SGHAT, CDR2 FQNNGV. Trimming at V came to 1 base and at J to 2 bases, leaving 7 bases not matched to a gene. This CDR3 comprises 16 residues.

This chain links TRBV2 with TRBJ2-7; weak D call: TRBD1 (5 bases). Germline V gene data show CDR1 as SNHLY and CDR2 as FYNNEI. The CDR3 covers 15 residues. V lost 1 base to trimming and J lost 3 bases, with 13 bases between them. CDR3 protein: CASSEGTGPGYEQYF. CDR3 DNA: TGTGCCAGCAGTGAAGGAACAGGCCCAGGCTACGAGCAGTACTTC.

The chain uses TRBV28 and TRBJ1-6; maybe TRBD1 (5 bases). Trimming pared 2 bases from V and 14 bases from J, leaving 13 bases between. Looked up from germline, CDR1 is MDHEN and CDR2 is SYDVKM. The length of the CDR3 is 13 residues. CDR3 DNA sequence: TGTGCCAGCAGTTTACGGGGGGGGACGGCCCTCCACTTT. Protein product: CASSLRGGTALHF.

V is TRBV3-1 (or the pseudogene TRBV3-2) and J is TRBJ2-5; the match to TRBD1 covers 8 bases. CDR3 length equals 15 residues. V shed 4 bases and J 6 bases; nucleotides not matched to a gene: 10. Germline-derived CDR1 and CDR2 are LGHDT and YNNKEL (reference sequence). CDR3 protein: CASSPNTDRGQTQYF. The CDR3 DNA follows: TGTGCCAGCAGCCCAAACACAGACAGGGGACAGACCCAGTACTTC.

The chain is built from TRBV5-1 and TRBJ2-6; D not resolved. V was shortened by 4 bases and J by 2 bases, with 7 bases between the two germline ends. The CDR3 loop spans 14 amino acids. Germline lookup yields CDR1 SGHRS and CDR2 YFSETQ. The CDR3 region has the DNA TGCGCCAGCAGCGAATCGGCTGGGGCCAACGTCCTGACTTTC. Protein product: CASSESAGANVLTF.

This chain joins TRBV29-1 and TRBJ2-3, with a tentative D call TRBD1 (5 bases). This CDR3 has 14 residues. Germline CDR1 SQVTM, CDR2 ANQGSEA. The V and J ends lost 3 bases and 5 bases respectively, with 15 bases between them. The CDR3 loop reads CSVEGRAVGDTQYF. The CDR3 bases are TGCAGCGTTGAGGGCAGGGCCGTGGGAGATACGCAGTATTTT.

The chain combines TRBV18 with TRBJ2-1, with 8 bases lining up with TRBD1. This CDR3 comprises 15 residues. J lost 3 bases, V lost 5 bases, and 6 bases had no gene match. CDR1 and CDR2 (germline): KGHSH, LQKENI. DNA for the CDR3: TGTGCCAGCTCAATGGACAGGGTAAGCTACAATGAGCAGTTCTTC. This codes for CASSMDRVSYNEQFF.

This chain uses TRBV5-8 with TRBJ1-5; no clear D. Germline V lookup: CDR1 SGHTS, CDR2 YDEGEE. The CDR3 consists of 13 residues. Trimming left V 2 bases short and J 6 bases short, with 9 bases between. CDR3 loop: CASSFDHSQPQHF. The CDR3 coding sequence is TGTGCCAGCAGCTTCGATCATAGTCAGCCCCAGCATTTT.

CDR3 residues: CATSREVASTGELFF. CDR3 nucleotide sequence: TGTGCCACCAGCAGAGAGGTAGCATCCACCGGGGAGCTGTTTTTT. The chain carries TRBV15 and TRBJ2-2, with no clear D. Trimming shortened V by 0 bases and J by 4 bases, and 9 bases separated the two germline ends. Germline-derived CDR1 and CDR2 are LNHNV and YYDKDF (reference sequence). The CDR3 covers 15 residues. The complete variable domain, with remaining parts taken from reference TRBV15 and TRBJ2-2, reads DAMVIQNPRYQVTQFGKPVTLSCSQTLNHNVMYWYQQKSSQAPKLLFHYYDKDFNNEADTPDNFQSRRPNTSFCFLDIRSPGLGDTAMYLCATSREVASTGELFFGEGSRLTVL.

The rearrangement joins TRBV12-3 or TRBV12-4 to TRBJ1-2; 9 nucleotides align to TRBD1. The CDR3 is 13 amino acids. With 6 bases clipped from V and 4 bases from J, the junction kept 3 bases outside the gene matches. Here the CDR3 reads CASSLDRGYGYTF. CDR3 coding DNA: TGTGCCAGCAGCCTGGACAGGGGCTATGGCTACACCTTC.

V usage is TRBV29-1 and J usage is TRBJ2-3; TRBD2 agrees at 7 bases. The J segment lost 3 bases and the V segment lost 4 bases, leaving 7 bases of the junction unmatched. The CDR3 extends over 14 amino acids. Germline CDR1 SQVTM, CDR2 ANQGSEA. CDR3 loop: CSVVGGRGTDTQYF. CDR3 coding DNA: TGCAGCGTTGTTGGCGGGAGAGGGACAGATACGCAGTATTTT.

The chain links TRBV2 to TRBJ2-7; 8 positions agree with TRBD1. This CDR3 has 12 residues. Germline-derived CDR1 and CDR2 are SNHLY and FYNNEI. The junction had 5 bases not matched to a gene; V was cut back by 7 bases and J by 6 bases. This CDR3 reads CASTGQGTEQYF. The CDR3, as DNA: TGTGCCAGCACCGGACAGGGCACCGAGCAGTACTTC.

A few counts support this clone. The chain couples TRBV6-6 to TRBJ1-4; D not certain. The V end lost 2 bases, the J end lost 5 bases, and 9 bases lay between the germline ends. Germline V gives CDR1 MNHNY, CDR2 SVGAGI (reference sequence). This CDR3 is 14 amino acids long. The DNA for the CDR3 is TGTGCCAGCAGTTACCGGAGTACAAATGAAAAACTGTTTTTT. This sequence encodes CASSYRSTNEKLFF.

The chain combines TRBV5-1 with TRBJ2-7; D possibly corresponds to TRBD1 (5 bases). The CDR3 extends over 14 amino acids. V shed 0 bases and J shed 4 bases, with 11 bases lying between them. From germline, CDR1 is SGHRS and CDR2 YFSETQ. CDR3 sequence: CASSLARSGYEQYF. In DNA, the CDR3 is TGCGCCAGCAGCTTGGCCAGATCAGGGTACGAGCAGTACTTC.